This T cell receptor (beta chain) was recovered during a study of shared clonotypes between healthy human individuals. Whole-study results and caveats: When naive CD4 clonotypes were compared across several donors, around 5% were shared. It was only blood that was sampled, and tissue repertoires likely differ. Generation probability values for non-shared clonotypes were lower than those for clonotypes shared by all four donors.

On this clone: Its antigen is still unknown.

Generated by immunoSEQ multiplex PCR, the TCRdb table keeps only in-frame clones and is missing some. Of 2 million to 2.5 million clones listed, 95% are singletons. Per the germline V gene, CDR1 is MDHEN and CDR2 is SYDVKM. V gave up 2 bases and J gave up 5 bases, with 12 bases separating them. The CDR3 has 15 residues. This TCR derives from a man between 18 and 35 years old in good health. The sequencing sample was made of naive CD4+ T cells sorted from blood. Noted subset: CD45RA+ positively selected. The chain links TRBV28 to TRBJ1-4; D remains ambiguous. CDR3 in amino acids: CASSLGGVINEKLFF. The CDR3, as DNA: TGTGCCAGCAGTTTAGGAGGAGTAATAAATGAAAAACTGTTTTTT.